This note documents a single T cell receptor beta chain sequence. Profiling relied on immunoSEQ multiplex PCR, and the TCRdb table lists in-frame clones only, not all of them. Counted here are some 11,000 clones, roughly 80% occurring once; the ten biggest clones make up roughly 13%. This CDR3 spans 14 amino acids. V shed 5 bases, J shed 10 bases, and the junction held 8 bases outside the gene matches. CDR1 SEHNR and CDR2 FQNEAQ come from the germline V gene (reference sequence). The data derive from a study of blood T cell repertoires in COVID-19. The sequencing input was peripheral blood. The receptor was derived from a human donor in a cohort sampled during active COVID-19. This chain joins TRBV7-9 and TRBJ1-6; 7 positions match TRBD1. CDR3 DNA sequence: TGTGCCAGCAGCAAGCCGGGACAGAGCTCACCCCTCCACTTT. This translates into CASSKPGQSSPLHF.